A single sample gave rise to the 29 T cell receptor beta chains below, sequenced in a study of CD8 T cells in Susac syndrome. The RNA input was 0.5 to 1 ug, and it was reverse transcribed with random hexamers. TCRdb re-called the immunoSEQ multiplex PCR reads with MiXCR, one entry per CDR3 protein. The sample lists fewer than 350,000 distinct CDR3 sequences; under 95% were seen once. The source material was CD4+ T cells from PBMCs. The receptors were sampled from a human donor with multiple sclerosis.

V and J are TRBV6-5 and TRBJ2-7, with a possible D match to TRBD2 (6 bases). Germline V gene data show CDR1 as MNHEY and CDR2 as SVGAGI. The CDR3 covers 14 residues. Trimming shortened V by 5 bases and J by 2 bases, and 13 bases separated the two germline ends. CDR3 amino acids: CASSPIAEPYEQYF. The CDR3 DNA sequence: TGTGCCAGCAGTCCCATAGCGGAGCCCTACGAGCAGTACTTC.

The chain carries TRBV7-9 and TRBJ1-1; D unclear. Trimming left V 5 bases short and J 4 bases short, with 17 bases between. The CDR3 contains 15 residues. The germline CDR1 and CDR2 sequences are SEHNR and FQNEAQ (reference sequence). For the CDR3, the DNA is TGTGCCAGCAGCCCCAGACCCGGGTCGGGCACTGAAGCTTTCTTT. As protein: CASSPRPGSGTEAFF.

V and J are TRBV2 and TRBJ2-2; a possible D gene is TRBD1 (6 bases). The CDR3 runs 16 residues. From germline, CDR1 is SNHLY and CDR2 FYNNEI. The V end lost 4 bases, the J end lost 4 bases, and 16 bases lay between the germline ends. The CDR3 DNA is TGTGCCAGCAGTGTTAGGCGACAGGCCCGCACCGGGGAGCTGTTTTTT. Residues: CASSVRRQARTGELFF.

This sequence joins TRBV20-1 and TRBJ1-1; D ambiguous. This CDR3 has 12 amino acids. Trimming pared 1 base from V and 1 base from J, leaving 4 bases between. Germline lookup yields CDR1 DFQATT and CDR2 SNEGSKA (reference sequence). The CDR3 DNA reads as TGCAGTGCTAGAGTTCCGAACACTGAAGCTTTCTTT. Translating it yields CSARVPNTEAFF.

The chain employs TRBV5-1 and TRBJ2-5; no definite D call. CDR1 is SGHRS, CDR2 YFSETQ, per germline. The ends were cut back, 2 bases at V and 5 bases at J, with 4 bases in the middle. This CDR3 has 11 residues. CDR3 sequence (DNA): TGCGCCAGCAGCTTTTACGAGACCCAGTACTTC. Residues: CASSFYETQYF.

The rearrangement links TRBV5-1 to TRBJ2-5; TRBD1 matches at 9 bases. The CDR3 extends over 15 amino acids. V was clipped by 3 bases and J by 3 bases; unmatched bases: 6. The V gene's germline CDR1 is SGHRS and CDR2 YFSETQ. CDR3: CASSSNRGPEETQYF. CDR3 DNA sequence: TGCGCCAGCAGCTCTAACAGGGGGCCTGAAGAGACCCAGTACTTC.

The gene calls are TRBV5-1 and TRBJ2-1, with 15 bases aligning to TRBD2. With 4 bases clipped from V and 7 bases from J, the junction kept 9 bases outside the gene matches. Germline loops: CDR1 SGHRS, CDR2 YFSETQ. This CDR3 has 17 amino acids. CDR3 DNA: TGCGCCAGCAGCCGCGGACTAGCGGGAGGGCCGAGAAATGAGCAGTTCTTC. Protein product: CASSRGLAGGPRNEQFF. Using reference TRBV5-1 and TRBJ2-1 for the parts outside the CDR3, the full variable domain is KAGVTQTPRYLIKTRGQQVTLSCSPISGHRSVSWYQQTPGQGLQFLFEYFSETQRNKGNFPGRFSGRQFSNSRSEMNVSTLELGDSALYLCASSRGLAGGPRNEQFFGPGTRLTVL.

The chain combines TRBV6-2 or TRBV6-3 with TRBJ1-1, with D possibly matching TRBD1 (6 bases). Trimming cost V 2 bases and J 6 bases, with 13 bases left between them. Germline CDR1 and CDR2: MNHEY and SVGEGT. This CDR3 contains 14 residues. The CDR3: CASSYEGGSPEAFF. The CDR3 DNA sequence: TGTGCCAGCAGTTACGAGGGGGGTTCCCCTGAAGCTTTCTTT.

The gene calls are TRBV20-1 and TRBJ1-2; TRBD1 matches at 7 bases. V lost 6 bases and J lost 4; bases outside the gene matches: 8. Germline CDR1 reads DFQATT; CDR2 reads SNEGSKA (reference sequence). The length of the CDR3 is 13 residues. CDR3 sequence reads: CSATPGQTYGYTF. CDR3 nucleotides: TGCAGTGCCACCCCGGGACAGACCTATGGCTACACCTTC.

V is TRBV12-3 or TRBV12-4 and J is TRBJ2-7, with D possibly TRBD1 on 6 matching bases. The CDR3 has 13 amino acids. V lost 3 bases to trimming and J lost 2 bases, with 8 bases between them. CDR3 loop: CASSFSGAYEQYF. In DNA, the CDR3 is TGTGCCAGCAGTTTTTCAGGGGCCTACGAGCAGTACTTC.

The chain uses TRBV7-8 and TRBJ2-2; D possibly corresponds to TRBD2 (6 bases). V was pared by 1 base and J by 2 bases, with 17 bases between. The germline gives CDR1 SGHVS, CDR2 FQNEAQ. CDR3 length equals 18 residues. The CDR3, as DNA: TGTGCCAGCAGCTTAGATCGCCGGGGACTTTCAAACACCGGGGAGCTGTTTTTT. Translated, it gives CASSLDRRGLSNTGELFF.

Written as DNA, the CDR3 is TGTGCCAGCTCACCCGGTGTCTATGAGCAGTTCTTC. It encodes CASSPGVYEQFF. The rearrangement links TRBV18 to TRBJ2-1, with D uncertain. Trimming removed 3 bases at V and 8 bases at J, with 8 bases between. The CDR3 is made up of 12 amino acids. Germline CDR1 KGHSH, CDR2 LQKENI.

This clonotype appeared a single time. The V call is TRBV3-1, the J call TRBJ2-2; TRBD1 might be the D (6 bases). Germline V gene lookup returns CDR1 LGHDT and CDR2 YNNKEL (reference sequence). Trimming removed 6 bases from V and 0 bases from J, with 11 bases in between. The CDR3 spans 15 residues. CDR3: CASRPGTTNTGELFF. DNA for the CDR3: TGTGCCAGCAGACCCGGGACAACGAACACCGGGGAGCTGTTTTTT. The full variable domain, completed using reference TRBV3-1 and TRBJ2-2, is DTAVSQTPKYLVTQMGNDKSIKCEQNLGHDTMYWYKQDSKKFLKIMFSYNNKELIINETVPNRFSPKSPDKAHLNLHINSLELGDSAVYFCASRPGTTNTGELFFGEGSRLTVL.

The chain joins TRBV20-1 to TRBJ2-2, with 7 bases fitting TRBD2. The germline CDR1 and CDR2 sequences are DFQATT and SNEGSKA (reference sequence). V trimming: 1 base; J trimming: 2 bases; junction bases outside the gene matches: 1. This CDR3 comprises 14 residues. CDR3 sequence reads: CSARGGGNTGELFF. As DNA, the CDR3 is TGCAGTGCTAGAGGCGGGGGTAACACCGGGGAGCTGTTTTTT.

This chain connects TRBV10-3 to TRBJ2-3, with TRBD2 as a possible D gene (6 bases). The CDR3 consists of 13 residues. Trimming stripped 8 bases from V and 3 bases from J, with 12 bases between. Germline V gives CDR1 ENHRY, CDR2 SYGVKD. CDR3: CAIAVSGTDTQYF. The CDR3, as DNA: TGTGCCATCGCTGTTAGCGGAACAGATACGCAGTATTTT.

The V gene is TRBV14, the J gene TRBJ2-3; the D gene is possibly TRBD2 (5 bases). V dropped 4 bases and J dropped 7 bases, with 18 bases sitting between them. CDR1 and CDR2 from the germline V gene are SGHDN and FVKESK. The CDR3 consists of 15 residues. The CDR3 DNA reads as TGTGCCAGCAGCCCCAGACGGGGTCTATCAAATACGCAGTATTTT. Its protein product is CASSPRRGLSNTQYF.

The gene calls are TRBV4-1 and TRBJ1-2, with TRBD1 as a possible D gene (5 bases). With 1 base removed from V and 8 bases from J, the gap between germline ends came to 11 bases. Germline V gene data show CDR1 as MGHRA and CDR2 as YSYEKL. There are 13 residues in the CDR3. The CDR3 DNA follows: TGCGCCAGCAGCCAAGGGGGGGAAAGGGGCTACACCTTC. Translating it yields CASSQGGERGYTF.

V usage is TRBV7-2 and J usage is TRBJ1-5; perhaps TRBD1 as D (5 bases). The V and J ends lost 1 base and 2 bases respectively, with 9 bases between them. The CDR3 consists of 15 residues. CDR1 and CDR2 from the germline V gene are SGHTA and FQGNSA. DNA for the CDR3: TGTGCCAGCAGCTTAGGGGGGGTTGGCAATCAGCCCCAGCATTTT. It encodes CASSLGGVGNQPQHF.

The chain combines TRBV30 with TRBJ1-1; D gene uncertain. Germline lookup yields CDR1 GTSNPN and CDR2 SVGIG (reference sequence). V was trimmed by 5 bases and J by 10 bases, leaving 14 bases between them. The CDR3 runs to 11 residues. The CDR3 is CAWVVLATAFF. CDR3 coding DNA: TGTGCCTGGGTCGTACTGGCTACAGCTTTCTTT.

The rearrangement joins TRBV6-2 or TRBV6-3 to TRBJ1-1; D is unresolved. With 4 bases removed from V and 2 bases from J, the gap between germline ends came to 11 bases. CDR3 length: 14 residues. Germline lookup yields CDR1 MNHEY and CDR2 SVGEGT. The CDR3 sequence is CASSSRPSNTEAFF. CDR3 nucleotides: TGTGCCAGCAGTTCTCGTCCTAGCAACACTGAAGCTTTCTTT.

This chain uses TRBV29-1 with TRBJ1-1, with D perhaps matching TRBD1 (6 bases). This CDR3 comprises 13 residues. The germline V and J ends were trimmed by 5 bases and 1 base, with 11 bases remaining between them. The germline gives CDR1 SQVTM, CDR2 ANQGSEA. CDR3: CSVQGGGNTEAFF. CDR3 DNA sequence: TGCAGCGTTCAAGGGGGGGGGAACACTGAAGCTTTCTTT.

The chain couples TRBV11-3 to TRBJ2-7; D is unclear. The CDR3 sequence is 14 residues long. Trimming pared 7 bases from V and 0 bases from J, leaving 13 bases between. The germline V gene encodes CDR1 SGHNT and CDR2 YENEEA. The CDR3 region has the DNA TGTGCCAGCACTTATCGTTGCTACTCCTACGAGCAGTACTTC. This translates into CASTYRCYSYEQYF.

This clonotype was recorded once. This sequence joins TRBV5-1 and TRBJ1-2, with 8 bases aligning to TRBD1. Per the germline V gene, CDR1 is SGHRS and CDR2 is YFSETQ. The length of the CDR3 is 14 residues. J gave up 3 bases and V 7 bases, and 8 bases lay outside the gene matches. CDR3 region: CASVSGTGDYGYTF. The CDR3 DNA reads as TGCGCCAGCGTTTCCGGGACAGGCGACTATGGCTACACCTTC.

V usage is TRBV19 and J usage is TRBJ1-1, with D possibly being TRBD1 (6 bases). The CDR3 runs 14 residues. CDR1 LNHDA and CDR2 SQIVND come from the germline V gene (reference sequence). V lost 3 bases, J lost 1 base, and 9 bases lay in between. As DNA, the CDR3 is TGTGCCAGTAGTATCGAACAGGGGAACACTGAAGCTTTCTTT. Translation: CASSIEQGNTEAFF.

The sample holds one count of this clonotype. DNA of the CDR3: TGTGCCAGCAGTGCGTCCGGCGGGACAGGGGCCGGGGAGCTGTTTTTT. The encoded protein is CASSASGGTGAGELFF. V gene TRBV6-4 combines with J gene TRBJ2-2; 10 bases map to TRBD1. There are 16 residues in the CDR3. Germline trimming cut 4 bases from V and 6 bases from J; bases unmatched to any gene: 8. Germline CDR1 is MRHNA and CDR2 is SNTAGT.

The genes are TRBV12-3 or TRBV12-4 and TRBJ2-5; possible D gene TRBD2, 6 bases. The CDR3 totals 17 residues. Trimming pared 3 bases from V and 1 base from J, leaving 18 bases between. CDR3 region: CASSFLRTGVGQETQYF. CDR3 nucleotides: TGTGCCAGCAGTTTTCTGCGAACGGGGGTAGGCCAAGAGACCCAGTACTTC.

This chain links TRBV7-9 with TRBJ1-1; D is possibly TRBD1 (6 bases). V was shortened by 8 bases and J by 0 bases, with 19 bases between the two germline ends. Germline CDR1 SEHNR, CDR2 FQNEAQ (reference sequence). The CDR3 runs to 16 residues. CDR3 in amino acids: CASAQYRQAMNTEAFF. In DNA, the CDR3 is TGTGCCAGCGCCCAATACCGACAGGCCATGAACACTGAAGCTTTCTTT.

This chain connects TRBV20-1 to TRBJ2-7; 11 bases match TRBD2. The CDR3 contains 15 residues. Germline lookup yields CDR1 DFQATT and CDR2 SNEGSKA (reference sequence). The V and J ends lost 6 bases and 1 base, in that order; junction bases with no gene match: 8. The CDR3: CSANRGLAESYEQYF. DNA of the CDR3: TGCAGTGCAAACCGGGGACTAGCGGAGTCCTACGAGCAGTACTTC.

The V gene is TRBV28, the J gene TRBJ2-6; 7 bases are a match to TRBD1. This CDR3 contains 19 residues. Germline CDR1 is MDHEN and CDR2 is SYDVKM. V dropped 2 bases and J dropped 1; count of bases not matched to a gene: 11. Written as DNA, the CDR3 is TGTGCCAGCAGTTTAATTAGCCCGGGACAGCCATCTGGGGCCAACGTCCTGACTTTC. As protein: CASSLISPGQPSGANVLTF.